Listed below are T cell receptor beta chains from one sample, sequenced in a study of T cell repertoires in aging, cancer and after chemotherapy. TCRdb re-analysed the multiplex PCR reads in MiXCR, keeping a single row per CDR3 protein. The sample yields approximately 10,000 distinct CDR3 sequences, more than 25% seen once. The sequenced sample was blood. The receptors derive from a human donor in good health. The CDR3 runs from the conserved cysteine through the conserved F or W. Fields, in order: clone size, J gene, V gene, D gene, CDR3 protein, CDR3 DNA. A D gene is named only where the DNA matches it firmly. Size is omitted from some rows. Given values are once, few, many or a class for expanded clones.

clone_size: few; j_call: TRBJ2-5; v_call: TRBV19; d_call: .; cdr3_aa: CASSDPRGTETATQYF; cdr3_nt: TGTGCCAGTAGTGACCCTCGGGGGACAGAGACCGCGACCCAGTACTTC
clone_size: few; j_call: TRBJ2-7; v_call: TRBV6-4; d_call: TRBD1; cdr3_aa: CASSRQGSYEQYF; cdr3_nt: TGTGCCAGCAGTCGACAGGGATCCTACGAGCAGTACTTC
clone_size: .; j_call: TRBJ2-1; v_call: TRBV15; d_call: .; cdr3_aa: CATSTGDEQFF; cdr3_nt: TGTGCCACCAGCACCGGGGACGAGCAGTTCTTC
clone_size: few; j_call: TRBJ1-2; v_call: TRBV28; d_call: .; cdr3_aa: CASSLRTSGYTF; cdr3_nt: TGTGCCAGCAGTTTGCGGACGAGTGGCTACACCTTC
clone_size: .; j_call: TRBJ2-3; v_call: TRBV10-2; d_call: .; cdr3_aa: CASSEGGPGTDTQYF; cdr3_nt: TGCGCCAGCAGTGAGGGCGGGCCTGGCACAGATACGCAGTATTTT
clone_size: .; j_call: TRBJ1-6; v_call: TRBV5-1; d_call: TRBD1; cdr3_aa: CASSSGQGDSPLHF; cdr3_nt: TGCGCCAGCAGCTCCGGACAGGGTGATTCACCCCTCCACTTT
clone_size: .; j_call: TRBJ2-2; v_call: TRBV9; d_call: TRBD2; cdr3_aa: CASSEPLSGGRELFF; cdr3_nt: TGTGCCAGCAGCGAGCCCCTTAGCGGGGGTAGGGAGCTGTTTTTT
clone_size: few; j_call: TRBJ1-5; v_call: TRBV20-1; d_call: .; cdr3_aa: CSAKQGVQPQHF; cdr3_nt: TGCAGTGCTAAGCAGGGAGTTCAGCCCCAGCATTTT
clone_size: .; j_call: TRBJ1-5; v_call: TRBV28; d_call: TRBD1; cdr3_aa: CAVTRQGAISQPQHF; cdr3_nt: TGTGCCGTCACCCGACAGGGGGCCATTAGTCAGCCCCAGCATTTT
clone_size: few; j_call: TRBJ1-5; v_call: TRBV6-6; d_call: TRBD1; cdr3_aa: CASSLTGGAGNQPQHF; cdr3_nt: TGTGCCAGCAGTCTGACAGGGGGCGCGGGAAATCAGCCCCAGCATTTT
clone_size: .; j_call: TRBJ2-3; v_call: TRBV12-3/TRBV12-4; d_call: TRBD1; cdr3_aa: CASRQRDRGDDMQYF; cdr3_nt: TGTGCCAGCAGACAAAGGGACAGGGGGGATGATATGCAGTATTTT
clone_size: .; j_call: TRBJ2-6; v_call: TRBV6-2/TRBV6-3; d_call: .; cdr3_aa: CASSYSSSGANVLTF; cdr3_nt: TGTGCCAGCAGTTACTCTAGCTCTGGGGCCAACGTCCTGACTTTC
clone_size: medium-sized; j_call: TRBJ1-2; v_call: TRBV20-1; d_call: .; cdr3_aa: CSARRDWTYGYTF; cdr3_nt: TGCAGTGCTAGGAGAGACTGGACCTATGGCTACACCTTC
clone_size: .; j_call: TRBJ1-2; v_call: TRBV18; d_call: .; cdr3_aa: CASSPPRQARSGANPTNYGYTF; cdr3_nt: TGTGCCAGCTCACCACCGAGACAGGCCCGTTCTGGGGCCAACCCCACAAACTATGGCTACACCTTC
clone_size: .; j_call: TRBJ2-7; v_call: TRBV5-1; d_call: .; cdr3_aa: CASSTADRYGGEQYF; cdr3_nt: TGCGCCAGCAGCACCGCCGACAGGTACGGGGGGGAGCAGTACTTC
clone_size: .; j_call: TRBJ2-7; v_call: TRBV5-6; d_call: TRBD1; cdr3_aa: CASSLWTGRDEQYF; cdr3_nt: TGTGCCAGCAGCCTTTGGACAGGGCGGGACGAGCAGTACTTC